This TCR beta chain was sequenced in a study of T-cell reconstitution after alpha-beta-depleted transplantation in children (dated by TCRdb to the mid-2010s). Regarding the research as a whole: Using TCR repertoire profiling, the study quantitatively followed how T-cell immune reconstitution unfolded in children after TCRalphabeta/CD19-depleted allogeneic hematopoietic cell transplantation.

The CDR3 measures 15 amino acids from cysteine to phenylalanine. Just the 45-base CDR3 DNA is kept, in frame starting at base 1. The germline V gene encodes CDR1 SGHRS and CDR2 YFSETQ. Here V drops 4 bases and J drops 8 bases, and the junction holds 9 bases not matched to any gene. Library preparation used PCR. Sequencing was carried out with an Illumina HiSeq 2500. TCR library preparation used molecular barcoding, with unique molecular identifiers applied to normalize quantification of the TCRbeta repertoire. TCRdb took the public reads, trimmed them with fastp at Q25, ran MiXCR for clone calling and kept in-frame beta chains. Rows with one shared CDR3 protein collapse into an entry with the most common genes and DNA. The sample table records 600,000 to 700,000 distinct CDR3 sequences; roughly 17% of these occur just once. About 1.1% of the sample belongs to the ten largest clones. This clonotype was seen only a few times. Its antigen specificity is not known. Base qualities are missing; no much larger clone stands one base away.

Rearrangement joined TRBV5-1 to TRBJ1-4, with 9 central nucleotides matching TRBD1. This specimen consisted of PBMCs from the stem cell graft donor, obtained from the stem cell graft. This TCR came from a human donor who donated a stem cell graft to a child with acute myeloid leukemia. The nucleotide sequence is TGCGCCAGCAGCGGAGACAGGGGGGGACAGGAAAAACTGTTTTTT. Its product reads: CASSGDRGGQEKLFF.